The 20 T cell receptor beta chains listed next were all sequenced from one sample in a study of blood T cell repertoires in COVID-19. TCRdb's copy holds only in-frame clones and misses some; the assay was immunoSEQ multiplex PCR. The data contain around 80,000 clones, about 90% of them seen just once; the ten biggest clones take up roughly 4.8%. Specimen: peripheral blood. Every receptor here comes from a woman aged 80 or older with acute or convalescent COVID-19.

The CDR3 DNA reads as TGCGCCAGCAGCTCTGGGGGCGGGGGTAGCAGTAACTCCTACAATGAGCAGTTCTTC. Its translation is CASSSGGGGSSNSYNEQFF. V is TRBV5-1 and J is TRBJ2-1; TRBD2 might be the D (7 bases). This CDR3 region has 19 residues. The germline V and J ends were trimmed by 3 bases and 0 bases, with 22 bases remaining between them. Germline V gene lookup returns CDR1 SGHRS and CDR2 YFSETQ.

The rearrangement joins TRBV19 to TRBJ2-1; 10 positions agree with TRBD1. Germline lookup yields CDR1 LNHDA and CDR2 SQIVND (reference sequence). The CDR3 runs 14 residues. The ends lost 9 bases at V and 2 bases at J; junction bases unmatched: 4. Written as DNA, the CDR3 is TGTGCCAGCGGGGGACAGGGGCCCTACAATGAGCAGTTCTTC. This translates into CASGGQGPYNEQFF. The full variable domain, with the rest looked up from reference TRBV19 and TRBJ2-1, is DGGITQSPKYLFRKEGQNVTLSCEQNLNHDAMYWYRQDPGQGLRLIYYSQIVNDFQKGDIAEGYSVSREKKESFPLTVTSAQKNPTAFYLCASGGQGPYNEQFFGPGTRLTVL.

V usage is TRBV9 and J usage is TRBJ2-1, with 8 bases lining up with TRBD2. This CDR3 comprises 15 residues. Germline V gives CDR1 SGDLS, CDR2 YYNGEE. With 6 bases clipped from V and 1 base from J, the junction kept 6 bases outside the gene matches. The DNA for the CDR3 is TGTGCCAGCACCGGGGGGGCCGAGTCCTACAATGAGCAGTTCTTC. Its translation is CASTGGAESYNEQFF.

This chain uses TRBV6-6 with TRBJ2-1, with D perhaps matching TRBD2 (6 bases). The V gene's germline CDR1 is MNHNY and CDR2 SVGAGI (reference sequence). This CDR3 has 14 amino acids. With 3 bases removed from V and 7 bases from J, the gap between germline ends came to 13 bases. DNA of the CDR3: TGTGCCAGCAGTTATGGGGGGTCTAAGAATGAGCAGTTCTTC. This encodes CASSYGGSKNEQFF.

This clone was observed a single time. The chain uses TRBV3-1 (or the pseudogene TRBV3-2) and TRBJ1-1; D ambiguous. The germline V and J ends were trimmed by 3 bases and 8 bases, with 16 bases remaining between them. Germline CDR1 is LGHDT and CDR2 is YNNKEL (reference sequence). The CDR3 is made up of 14 amino acids. CDR3 loop: CASSHPLSPREAFF. In DNA, the CDR3 is TGTGCCAGCAGCCACCCACTTAGCCCGCGGGAAGCTTTCTTT.

This clone was recorded only once. This chain uses TRBV12-3 or TRBV12-4 with TRBJ1-4; the D gene is possibly TRBD1 (6 bases). The CDR3 consists of 13 residues. Trimming left V 5 bases short and J 7 bases short, with 11 bases between. The CDR3 sequence is CASSLQGSEKLFF. The CDR3 region has the DNA TGTGCCAGCAGTCTTCAGGGGAGTGAAAAACTGTTTTTT.

This chain connects TRBV2 to TRBJ2-7; D call uncertain. With 5 bases removed from V and 1 base from J, the gap between germline ends came to 12 bases. Germline V gene sequence: CDR1 SNHLY, CDR2 FYNNEI. The CDR3 length is 14 residues. Written as DNA, the CDR3 is TGTGCCAGCAGTCTAACCCAGGCTTCCTACGAGCAGTACTTC. It translates to CASSLTQASYEQYF.

This clone was counted only a few times. The V and J genes are TRBV19 and TRBJ1-2, with 8 bases fitting TRBD1. The CDR3 is 15 amino acids. Losses at the gene ends were 0 bases for V and 6 bases for J; bases not matched to a gene: 6. Germline V gene data show CDR1 as LNHDA and CDR2 as SQIVND (reference sequence). DNA for the CDR3: TGTGCCAGTAGTATAGATTGGCAGGGGGCGAATGGCTACACCTTC. The encoded protein is CASSIDWQGANGYTF.

The chain employs TRBV5-6 and TRBJ1-1; D unclear. Trimming cost V 1 base and J 6 bases, with 13 bases left between them. The CDR3 totals 14 residues. Per germline, CDR1 SGHDT and CDR2 YYEEEE. This CDR3 reads CASSLQSGSAEAFF. CDR3 coding DNA: TGTGCCAGCAGCTTGCAGAGCGGGAGCGCTGAAGCTTTCTTT.

The count of this clone is one. J is TRBJ2-1 and V is TRBV7-2; D possibly corresponds to TRBD2 (5 bases). V shed 3 bases and J shed 4 bases, with 10 bases lying between them. Germline CDR1 and CDR2: SGHTA and FQGNSA. The CDR3 length is 14 residues. CDR3 in amino acids: CASSFGRGYNEQFF. CDR3 sequence (DNA): TGTGCCAGCAGCTTTGGCCGGGGTTACAATGAGCAGTTCTTC.

The CDR3, as DNA: TGTGCCAGCAGCCCCGGGACAGGGTTCTCTGGGGCCAACGTCCTGACTTTC. This gives the protein CASSPGTGFSGANVLTF. The chain uses TRBV5-4 and TRBJ2-6, with 9 bases lining up with TRBD1. The V and J ends lost 4 bases and 0 bases, in that order; junction bases with no gene match: 5. The CDR3 runs to 17 residues. CDR1 and CDR2 from the germline V gene are SGHNT and YYREEE (reference sequence).

The chain joins TRBV7-9 to TRBJ2-1; D is possibly TRBD1 (6 bases). The CDR3 is made up of 12 amino acids. V dropped 5 bases and J dropped 7 bases, with 9 bases sitting between them. CDR1 is SEHNR and CDR2 is FQNEAQ in the germline V gene (reference sequence). CDR3 in amino acids: CASSRQENEQFF. CDR3 sequence (DNA): TGTGCCAGCAGCCGACAGGAGAATGAGCAGTTCTTC.

This clone showed up just once. CDR3 region: CASSLYGVYGYTF. CDR3 DNA: TGTGCCAGCAGCTTATACGGGGTCTATGGCTACACCTTC. This chain uses TRBV7-9 with TRBJ1-2; D remains unclear. V was trimmed by 2 bases and J by 4 bases, leaving 8 bases between them. The CDR3 is 13 residues long. Germline values: CDR1 SEHNR, CDR2 FQNEAQ (reference sequence).

This chain uses TRBV20-1 with TRBJ1-2; possible D gene TRBD1, 5 bases. This CDR3 is built from 11 residues. V lost 6 bases and J lost 8, with 13 bases in between. CDR1 DFQATT and CDR2 SNEGSKA come from the germline V gene (reference sequence). The CDR3 region is CSAWAGRGYTF. In DNA form, the CDR3 reads TGCAGTGCCTGGGCAGGGCGCGGCTACACCTTC.

V is TRBV5-1 and J is TRBJ2-1; TRBD2 aligns across 8 bases. Germline values: CDR1 SGHRS, CDR2 YFSETQ. This CDR3 is 13 amino acids long. V shed 4 bases, J shed 10 bases, and the junction held 7 bases outside the gene matches. The CDR3, as DNA: TGCGCCAGCAGCCAATTCGGGGGGGGCGAGCAGTTCTTC. Protein sequence: CASSQFGGGEQFF.

Of note for this clone: In the same sample, other DNA sequences code for this CDR3. The chain employs TRBV5-1 and TRBJ1-6; D not certain. The CDR3 has 16 residues. Germline lookup yields CDR1 SGHRS and CDR2 YFSETQ. V lost 4 bases, J lost 7 bases, and 18 bases lay in between. CDR3 sequence (DNA): TGCGCCAGCAGCCACGGTGACCGGGTCGGGAATTCACCCCTCCACTTT. It yields the protein CASSHGDRVGNSPLHF. Based on the CDR3 plus reference TRBV5-1 and TRBJ1-6, the full variable domain is KAGVTQTPRYLIKTRGQQVTLSCSPISGHRSVSWYQQTPGQGLQFLFEYFSETQRNKGNFPGRFSGRQFSNSRSEMNVSTLELGDSALYLCASSHGDRVGNSPLHFGNGTRLTVT.

This chain joins TRBV6-5 and TRBJ2-7; 8 nucleotides line up with TRBD1. Germline V gene data show CDR1 as MNHEY and CDR2 as SVGAGI. The ends lost 5 bases at V and 0 bases at J; junction bases unmatched: 6. The CDR3 runs to 15 residues. CDR3 sequence reads: CASSRTGIDSYEQYF. CDR3 nucleotide sequence: TGTGCCAGCAGTCGGACAGGGATAGACTCCTACGAGCAGTACTTC.

The gene calls are TRBV24-1 and TRBJ2-1; 9 bases are a match to TRBD1. V was clipped by 4 bases and J by 10 bases; unmatched bases: 10. The CDR3 spans 15 residues. Per germline, CDR1 KGHDR and CDR2 SFDVKD. For the CDR3, the DNA is TGTGCCACCAGTGACCCGGGACAGGGTCAGGGAGAGCAGTTCTTC. This codes for CATSDPGQGQGEQFF.

The V call is TRBV5-6, the J call TRBJ1-6, with TRBD1 matching over 7 bases. The germline V gene has CDR1 SGHDT and CDR2 YYEEEE. V shed 3 bases, J shed 5 bases, and the junction held 5 bases outside the gene matches. The CDR3 covers 15 residues. Here the CDR3 DNA reads TGTGCCAGCAGCTCGGGACAGCTTAATAATTCACCCCTCCACTTT. Encoded protein: CASSSGQLNNSPLHF.

The V call is TRBV9, the J call TRBJ2-1; perhaps TRBD1 as D (6 bases). CDR3 length equals 15 residues. V was cut by 3 bases and J by 4 bases, with 14 bases left in between. In germline, CDR1 is SGDLS, CDR2 YYNGEE. CDR3 in amino acids: CASSARDINYNEQFF. CDR3 DNA: TGTGCCAGCAGCGCTCGGGACATCAATTACAATGAGCAGTTCTTC. Full variable domain (missing parts from reference TRBV9 and TRBJ2-1): DSGVTQTPKHLITATGQRVTLRCSPRSGDLSVYWYQQSLDQGLQFLIQYYNGEERAKGNILERFSAQQFPDLHSELNLSSLELGDSALYFCASSARDINYNEQFFGPGTRLTVL.